These 15 T cell receptor beta chains originate from one sample sequenced in a study of cytomegalovirus exposure and HLA in healthy donors. PCR involved 60 Vbeta and 13 Jbeta primers. The assay was immunoSEQ multiplex PCR, and TCRdb's table has in-frame clones only and misses some. The sample has just over 150,000 clones; 70% to 85% are singletons. Sequencing used PBMCs. Receptor source: a man between 50 and 59 years old in good health and CMV-seropositive.

This clone has just one count. The rearrangement links TRBV6-1 to TRBJ2-7; 9 bases agree with TRBD1. Germline V gene data show CDR1 as MNHNS and CDR2 as SASEGT. The junction had 5 bases not matched to a gene; V was cut back by 1 base and J by 4 bases. The CDR3 totals 15 residues. The CDR3 DNA reads as TGTGCCAGCAGTGAAGGGGGACAGGGACGGTACGAGCAGTACTTC. This codes for CASSEGGQGRYEQYF.

This chain connects TRBV15 to TRBJ1-3; D gene uncertain. Trimming removed 0 bases from V and 1 base from J, with 7 bases in between. CDR3 length: 15 amino acids. Germline-derived CDR1 and CDR2 are LNHNV and YYDKDF (reference sequence). The CDR3 coding sequence is TGTGCCACCAGCAGAGATTTACTATCTGGAAACACCATATATTTT. This codes for CATSRDLLSGNTIYF.

V gene TRBV7-9 combines with J gene TRBJ1-6, with 7 bases lining up with TRBD1. Germline-derived CDR1 and CDR2 are SEHNR and FQNEAQ (reference sequence). Trimming at V came to 5 bases and at J to 2 bases, leaving 6 bases not matched to a gene. There are 16 residues in the CDR3. For the CDR3, the DNA is TGTGCCAGCAGCCACCGGGACAGCCCCTATAATTCACCCCTCCACTTT. Amino acids: CASSHRDSPYNSPLHF. The whole variable domain, filled in from reference TRBV7-9 and TRBJ1-6, reads DTGVSQNPRHKITKRGQNVTFRCDPISEHNRLYWYRQTLGQGPEFLTYFQNEAQLEKSRLLSDRFSAERPKGSFSTLEIQRTEQGDSAMYLCASSHRDSPYNSPLHFGNGTRLTVT.

The gene calls are TRBV7-6 and TRBJ2-3, with D perhaps TRBD2 (6 bases). The CDR3 has 17 residues. The germline CDR1 and CDR2 sequences are SGHVS and FNYEAQ. Trimming left V 5 bases short and J 1 base short, with 19 bases between. The CDR3 protein is CASSPRLGSGGTDTQYF. CDR3 nucleotides: TGTGCCAGCAGCCCGAGGCTGGGGTCGGGGGGCACAGATACGCAGTATTTT.

The chain uses TRBV19 and TRBJ1-6; no definite D call. V was shortened by 6 bases and J by 8 bases, with 20 bases between the two germline ends. The CDR3 is 16 residues long. The V gene's germline CDR1 is LNHDA and CDR2 SQIVND (reference sequence). CDR3 residues: CASRRRTPSGDSPLHF. The CDR3 region has the DNA TGTGCCAGTAGAAGAAGGACTCCCTCAGGAGATTCACCCCTCCACTTT. Based on the CDR3 plus reference TRBV19 and TRBJ1-6, the full variable domain is DGGITQSPKYLFRKEGQNVTLSCEQNLNHDAMYWYRQDPGQGLRLIYYSQIVNDFQKGDIAEGYSVSREKKESFPLTVTSAQKNPTAFYLCASRRRTPSGDSPLHFGNGTRLTVT.

The V gene is TRBV15, the J gene TRBJ2-2; the D gene is possibly TRBD1 (6 bases). V was pared by 1 base and J by 5 bases, with 11 bases between. The CDR3 length is 15 residues. Germline V gene data show CDR1 as LNHNV and CDR2 as YYDKDF (reference sequence). CDR3 in amino acids: CATSRAGDGTGELFF. Written as DNA, the CDR3 is TGTGCCACCAGCAGAGCAGGGGACGGAACCGGGGAGCTGTTTTTT.

The table lists this clone with a count of one. The V and J genes are TRBV5-8 and TRBJ2-1, with 10 nucleotides matching TRBD1. V trimming: 8 bases; J trimming: 3 bases; junction bases outside the gene matches: 8. Germline assignment: CDR1 SGHTS and CDR2 YDEGEE. The CDR3 sequence is 15 residues long. The CDR3 is CASNYRDRGYNEQFF. The CDR3 DNA reads as TGTGCCAGTAATTACCGGGACAGGGGCTACAATGAGCAGTTCTTC.

The CDR3 here is CAGPGTVSYNEQFF. The CDR3 region has the DNA TGTGCCGGGCCCGGGACAGTCTCCTACAATGAGCAGTTCTTC. The J gene is TRBJ2-1, the V gene TRBV5-8, with TRBD1 matching over 7 bases. After removal of 10 bases from V and 0 bases from J, the junction contained 7 bases not matched to a gene. Per germline, CDR1 SGHTS and CDR2 YDEGEE. CDR3 size: 14 residues.

The J gene is TRBJ1-5, the V gene TRBV18, with unresolved D. Between the trimmed V and J ends, which lost 10 bases and 0 bases, there was a span of 13 bases. CDR3 length equals 14 residues. Germline CDR1 and CDR2: KGHSH and LQKENI. The CDR3 DNA sequence: TGTGCCACTGCCGGCGGGGATAGCAATCAGCCCCAGCATTTT. Protein product: CATAGGDSNQPQHF.

Details on this clone: Other DNA sequences within the sample encode an identical CDR3. The rearrangement joins TRBV19 to TRBJ2-5, with TRBD1 identical over 8 bases. CDR3 length: 14 residues. Germline CDR1 reads LNHDA; CDR2 reads SQIVND (reference sequence). Trimming cost V 5 bases and J 1 base; bases outside gene matches: 3. The DNA for the CDR3 is TGTGCCAGTAGTCTCGGACAGGGCCAAGAGACCCAGTACTTC. Protein: CASSLGQGQETQYF. The whole variable domain, filled in from reference TRBV19 and TRBJ2-5, reads DGGITQSPKYLFRKEGQNVTLSCEQNLNHDAMYWYRQDPGQGLRLIYYSQIVNDFQKGDIAEGYSVSREKKESFPLTVTSAQKNPTAFYLCASSLGQGQETQYFGPGTRLLVL.

The chain combines TRBV29-1 with TRBJ1-4; D possibly corresponds to TRBD1 (6 bases). Germline V gene lookup returns CDR1 SQVTM and CDR2 ANQGSEA. V was cut by 3 bases and J by 4 bases, with 15 bases left in between. CDR3 length: 15 residues. The CDR3 nucleotides are TGCAGCGTTGAGAGGATGGACAGCGTTAATGAAAAACTGTTTTTT. Translating it yields CSVERMDSVNEKLFF.

The chain joins TRBV27 to TRBJ1-5; 8 nucleotides line up with TRBD1. V shed 5 bases, J shed 3 bases, and the junction held 6 bases outside the gene matches. This CDR3 contains 15 residues. Germline V CDR1 and CDR2: MNHEY, SMNVEV (reference sequence). The CDR3 reads CASSPGTGINQPQHF. In DNA form, the CDR3 reads TGTGCCAGCAGTCCAGGGACAGGTATCAATCAGCCCCAGCATTTT.

This chain connects TRBV19 to TRBJ1-1; D not resolved. The CDR3 extends over 14 amino acids. The germline gives CDR1 LNHDA, CDR2 SQIVND (reference sequence). Trimming stripped 3 bases from V and 0 bases from J, with 8 bases between. The CDR3 loop is CASSIPRVNTEAFF. DNA for the CDR3: TGTGCCAGTAGTATCCCGCGCGTGAACACTGAAGCTTTCTTT.

This chain joins TRBV4-1 and TRBJ2-1; tentative D call: TRBD1 (5 bases). The germline V and J ends were trimmed by 4 bases and 4 bases, with 14 bases remaining between them. Germline V gene data show CDR1 as MGHRA and CDR2 as YSYEKL. This CDR3 comprises 15 residues. The CDR3 DNA is TGCGCCAGCAGCCTTACAGGTCTTACTTACAATGAGCAGTTCTTC. Its protein is CASSLTGLTYNEQFF.

V and J are TRBV19 and TRBJ2-3; the match to TRBD2 covers 12 bases. Germline values: CDR1 LNHDA, CDR2 SQIVND (reference sequence). Losses at the gene ends were 7 bases for V and 5 bases for J; bases not matched to a gene: 16. The CDR3 has 18 residues. Here the CDR3 reads CASTPFHLAGGPGDTQYF. CDR3 nucleotides: TGTGCCAGTACCCCCTTTCATCTAGCGGGAGGGCCAGGAGATACGCAGTATTTT.